This TCR beta chain was found in a study of cytomegalovirus exposure and HLA in healthy donors. Study outcomes and limitations: First-cohort TCR clusters tended to co-occur in the roughly 120 validation repertoires, a later analysis found. Reports indicated that the classifier achieved high specificity and sensitivity in diagnosing cytomegalovirus status.

The germline V gene encodes CDR1 MNHNY and CDR2 SVGAGI (reference sequence). The CDR3 runs 16 residues. Trimming took off 0 bases at V and 3 bases at J, with 15 bases between the two ends. TCRdb keeps only in-frame clones here, not all; method: immunoSEQ multiplex PCR. The sample consists of some 140,000 clones, approximately 85% of them appearing once. The donors were in the roughly 130-subject validation cohort; that cohort was separate from the roughly 660-subject first cohort. In regard to this clone: Its antigen remains unidentified.

Sequencing was carried out using PBMCs. The rearrangement links TRBV6-6 to TRBJ2-7; tentative D call: TRBD2 (6 bases). This TCR came from a woman in her 30s in good health and CMV-seronegative. The CDR3 nucleotides read TGTGCCAGCAGTTACTCTGGAGTAAGCGGGTACTACGAGCAGTACTTC. This encodes CASSYSGVSGYYEQYF.